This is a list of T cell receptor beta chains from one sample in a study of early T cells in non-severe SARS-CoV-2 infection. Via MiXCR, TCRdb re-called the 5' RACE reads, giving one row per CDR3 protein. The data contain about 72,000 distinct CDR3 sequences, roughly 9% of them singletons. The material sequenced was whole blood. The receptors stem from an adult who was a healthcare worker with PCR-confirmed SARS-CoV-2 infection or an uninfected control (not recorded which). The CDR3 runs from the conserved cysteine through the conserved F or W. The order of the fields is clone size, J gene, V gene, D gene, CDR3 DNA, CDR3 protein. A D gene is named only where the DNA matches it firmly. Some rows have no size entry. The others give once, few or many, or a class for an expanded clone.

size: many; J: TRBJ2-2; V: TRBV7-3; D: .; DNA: TGTGCCAGCAGCCGCACGAGGACCCCGAACACCGGGGAGCTGTTTTTT; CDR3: CASSRTRTPNTGELFF
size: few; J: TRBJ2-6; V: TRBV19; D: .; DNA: TGTGCCAGTTCTATCCCACAGGGAGCTGGGGCCAACGTCCTGACTTTC; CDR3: CASSIPQGAGANVLTF
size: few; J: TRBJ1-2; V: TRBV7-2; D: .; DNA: TGTGCCATCTCCCGGGACCAAGTATTGAATGGCTACACCTTC; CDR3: CAISRDQVLNGYTF
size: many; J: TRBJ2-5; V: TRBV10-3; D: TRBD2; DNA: TGTGCCATCTCCAGGCGGGAGGAAGAGACCCAGTACTTC; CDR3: CAISRREEETQYF
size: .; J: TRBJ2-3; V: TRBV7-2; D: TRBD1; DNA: TGTGCCAGCAGCTTAGTGACAGGGGGCACAGATACGCAGTATTTT; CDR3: CASSLVTGGTDTQYF
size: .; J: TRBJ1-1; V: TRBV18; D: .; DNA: TGTGCCAGCTCGGAGGGATCGGACACTGAAGCTTTCTTT; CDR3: CASSEGSDTEAFF
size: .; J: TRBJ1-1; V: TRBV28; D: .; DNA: TGTGCCAGCAGTGGCCTGATGGGGGGCGGGACTGAAGCTTTCTTT; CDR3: CASSGLMGGGTEAFF
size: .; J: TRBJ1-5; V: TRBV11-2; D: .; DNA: TGTGCCAGCAGCTCCTCCGATAGCAATCAGCCCCAGCATTTT; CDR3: CASSSSDSNQPQHF
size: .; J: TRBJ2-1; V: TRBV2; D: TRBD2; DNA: TGTGCCAGCGGCGGACTAGCGGACAATGAGCAGTTCTTC; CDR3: CASGGLADNEQFF
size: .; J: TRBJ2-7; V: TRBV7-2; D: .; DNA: TGTGCCAGCAGCTCGCAACTAGCCCTACGGGCCACGTACTCCTACGAGCAGTACTTC; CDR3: CASSSQLALRATYSYEQYF
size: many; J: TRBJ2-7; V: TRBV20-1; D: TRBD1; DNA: TGCAGTGCTAGAGAGGCCGGGACAGGGACCGGGTACGAGCAGTACTTC; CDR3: CSAREAGTGTGYEQYF
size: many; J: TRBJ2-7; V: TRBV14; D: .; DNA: TGTGCCAGCAGCCCACGACTCCTGACCTACGAGCAGTACTTC; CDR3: CASSPRLLTYEQYF
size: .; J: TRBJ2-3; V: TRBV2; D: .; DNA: TGTGCCAGCAGTGAGTATGGACGTCAGGCAGATACGCAGTATTTT; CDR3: CASSEYGRQADTQYF
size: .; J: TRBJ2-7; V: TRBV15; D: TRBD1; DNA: TGTGCCACCAGCAGCGTTCCGGGACAGGGGATGAGCAGACCCTCCTACGAGCAGTACTTC; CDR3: CATSSVPGQGMSRPSYEQYF
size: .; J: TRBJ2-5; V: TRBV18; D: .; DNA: TGTGCCAGCTCACCCGGGACCCAAGAGACCCAGTACTTC; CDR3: CASSPGTQETQYF
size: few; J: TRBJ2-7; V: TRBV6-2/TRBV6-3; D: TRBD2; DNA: TGTGCCAGCAGCTCGCCGACTAGCGGGAGTTACGGGGAGCAGTACTTC; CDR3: CASSSPTSGSYGEQYF
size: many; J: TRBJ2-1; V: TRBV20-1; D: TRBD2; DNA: TGCAGTGCTAGAGAACTAGCGGCCAACAGGAATGAGCAGTTCTTC; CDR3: CSARELAANRNEQFF